This TCR beta chain was identified during a study of OX40 agonist ivuxolimab in advanced cancers. Looked up from germline, CDR1 is MNHEY and CDR2 is SMNVEV (reference sequence). V lost 5 bases and J lost 4, with 11 bases in between. The CDR3 contains 13 residues. Data came from immunoSEQ multiplex PCR; TCRdb stores just in-frame clones and leaves some out. The profile covers some 85,000 clones, with roughly 84% appearing a single time and 0.25% to 0.35% taken by the ten largest. The chain uses TRBV27 and TRBJ1-2; the D is unclear. This clonotype originated in an adult with an advanced solid tumor such as melanoma, head and neck, liver or kidney cancer. Sample: CD4+ or CD8+ T cells sorted from blood, taken in a trial of the OX40 agonist ivuxolimab. The CDR3 region is CASSPGRVYGYTF. CDR3 nucleotides: TGTGCCAGCAGTCCTGGACGGGTCTATGGCTACACCTTC.